These 8 T cell receptor beta chains share one sample of origin, sequenced in a study of low-dose radiotherapy and immunotherapy resistance in tumors. The time point: after trial treatment. Indicated treatment: LDRT plus nivolumab, ipilimumab, low-dose cyclophosphamide and aspirin (RACIN trial). TRAV and TRBV primers primed cDNA for both TCRalpha and TCRbeta. With a V-primer adapter and a constant-region primer, TCRs were amplified for around 20 PCR cycles. TCRdb re-called the reads through MiXCR, storing one row per CDR3 protein. The data hold tens of thousands of distinct CDR3 sequences, with 20% to 25% observed a single time. Sequenced here: PBMCs, sampled after low-dose radiotherapy plus immunotherapy. Receptors were obtained from a female donor with ovarian cancer.

For this clonotype: This clone may be a read error of a much larger clone one base away. The rearrangement joins TRBV20-1 to TRBJ2-7; 7 nucleotides agree with TRBD2. Germline CDR1 is DFQATT and CDR2 is SNEGSKA (reference sequence). The V gene end was trimmed by 3 bases and the J gene end by 7 bases; junction bases not matched to a gene: 18. This CDR3 is built from 16 residues. CDR3 DNA sequence: TGCAGTGCTAGGGGGGGAGGGGCTAGCGAGTACAATGAGCAGTACTTC. Protein: CSARGGGASEYNEQYF.

This clonotype was detected ten times or more. This chain links TRBV19 with TRBJ2-1, with 11 bases identical to TRBD1. The length of the CDR3 is 16 residues. Trimming cost V 1 base and J 6 bases; bases outside gene matches: 5. Germline V gene sequence: CDR1 LNHDA, CDR2 SQIVND (reference sequence). The CDR3 reads CASSIVGTGGVNEQFF. Written as DNA, the CDR3 is TGTGCCAGTAGTATAGTAGGGACAGGGGGGGTCAATGAGCAGTTCTTC.

This clonotype was seen ten or more times. The chain recombines TRBV7-9 with TRBJ1-1; TRBD1 might be the D (5 bases). The CDR3 covers 16 residues. Germline CDR1 and CDR2: SEHNR and FQNEAQ (reference sequence). V gave up 4 bases and J gave up 4 bases, with 19 bases separating them. The DNA of the CDR3 is TGTGCCAGCAGCTCCCCCCGTTATTTGGGGGGCACTGAAGCTTTCTTT. This translates into CASSSPRYLGGTEAFF.

Ten or more counts support this clonotype. This sequence joins TRBV10-3 and TRBJ1-2; unclear D gene. V lost 6 bases to trimming and J lost 2 bases, with 16 bases between them. Per the germline V gene, CDR1 is ENHRY and CDR2 is SYGVKD. The CDR3 has 15 residues. CDR3 residues: CAIRKSTGKNYGYTF. CDR3 nucleotide sequence: TGTGCCATCAGAAAATCAACCGGGAAGAACTATGGCTACACCTTC.

At least ten counts were recorded for this clonotype. The chain combines TRBV20-1 with TRBJ2-1; TRBD1 agrees at 10 bases. CDR1 and CDR2 from the germline V gene are DFQATT and SNEGSKA (reference sequence). Germline trimming cut 6 bases from V and 4 bases from J; bases unmatched to any gene: 6. This CDR3 comprises 14 residues. In DNA form, the CDR3 reads TGCAGTGCCAACCGGGACAGGGGTTACAATGAGCAGTTCTTC. Residues: CSANRDRGYNEQFF.

At least ten counts were recorded for this clonotype. The chain has TRBV28 and TRBJ2-4, with 7 positions matching TRBD1. This CDR3 contains 15 residues. The V gene's germline CDR1 is MDHEN and CDR2 SYDVKM. The ends lost 5 bases at V and 5 bases at J; junction bases unmatched: 9. The chain's CDR3 is CASSPSIGTENIQYF. The CDR3, as DNA: TGTGCCAGCAGTCCCTCCATCGGGACAGAAAACATTCAGTACTTC.

This clonotype came up many times. The chain is built from TRBV5-1 and TRBJ2-5; weak D call: TRBD1 (6 bases). This CDR3 is 14 amino acids long. Deletions cut 5 bases from V and 3 bases from J, with 14 bases between. CDR1 is SGHRS, CDR2 YFSETQ, per germline. Written as DNA, the CDR3 is TGCGCCAGCAGACGCTCAGGGGTAGAAGAGACCCAGTACTTC. Its translation is CASRRSGVEETQYF.

In its sample, this clonotype was seen many times. The rearrangement uses TRBV29-1 and TRBJ2-3; 11 bases align to TRBD2. Trimming took 6 bases from V and 4 from J; bases not matched to a gene: 3. Germline lookup yields CDR1 SQVTM and CDR2 ANQGSEA. CDR3 length: 13 amino acids. The CDR3 spells CSVGLAGADTQYF. CDR3 bases: TGCAGCGTCGGACTAGCGGGCGCAGATACGCAGTATTTT.